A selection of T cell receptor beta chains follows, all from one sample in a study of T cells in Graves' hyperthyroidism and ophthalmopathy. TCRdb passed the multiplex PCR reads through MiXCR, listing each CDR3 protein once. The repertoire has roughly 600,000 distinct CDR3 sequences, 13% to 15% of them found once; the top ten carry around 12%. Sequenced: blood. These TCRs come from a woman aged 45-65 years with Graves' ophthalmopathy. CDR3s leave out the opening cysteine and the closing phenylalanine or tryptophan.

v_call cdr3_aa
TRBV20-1 SARDPGQGAYEAF
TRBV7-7 ASSLVWQRRAKNIQY
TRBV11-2 ASSLTVITYEQY
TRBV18 ASSPAVNTEAF
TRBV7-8 ASSTRQNEQF
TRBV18 ASSPVSGRATEQF
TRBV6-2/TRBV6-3 ASSPVYYEQY
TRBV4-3 ASSQEAQPGELF
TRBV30 AWSPGLALYNEQF
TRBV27 ASSLSGRGTNEQF
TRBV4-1 ASSQPTSGNRNEQF
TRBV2 ASSEDRHNEKLF
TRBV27 ASSSPSGSTYEQY
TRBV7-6 ASSLAQAERTSGSNEQF
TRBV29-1 SVGGTGPSGNTIY
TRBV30 AWSVGSDIQY
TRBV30 ASILNTDTQY
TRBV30 AWSGTGGNQPQH
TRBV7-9 ASKNNQGEETQY
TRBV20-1 SASNPGQGRTDTQY
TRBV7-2 ASSSDRVHNEQF
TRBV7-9 ASSLGLGRGEQF
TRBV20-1 SAGSTGPETQY
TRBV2 ASSTGQSDQPQH
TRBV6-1 ASRLDRGRSYEQY
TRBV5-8 ASSLGPFVEQF
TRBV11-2 ASSLGQRHTDTQY
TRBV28 ASSLGQGFSYEQY
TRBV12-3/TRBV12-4 TSSLSGTGIGYT
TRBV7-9 ASRLWREGTDTQY
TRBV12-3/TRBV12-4 ASSFVGGNSGNTIY
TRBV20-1 SAKSIVRGSYEQY
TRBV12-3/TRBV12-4 ASSLALEAGGPDEQY
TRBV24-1 ATSDSGQGIQETQY
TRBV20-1 SARVYGGSSYEQY
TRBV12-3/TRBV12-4 ASSSHQNTEAF
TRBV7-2 ASSLQQGLDEQF
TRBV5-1 ASSLGAGQTDTQY
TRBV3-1 ASSQDGAANYGYT
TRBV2 ASSIAGLPYNEQF
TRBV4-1 ASSLSGTSGRANEQF
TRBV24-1 ATSPLQGTGDTQY
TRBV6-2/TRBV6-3 ASSYSTRLAGLSLH
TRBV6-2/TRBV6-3 ASSYGPDRPYEQY
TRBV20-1 SARVGSKPNTGELF
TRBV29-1 SVELLRDREKLF
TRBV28 VTRVGFGGYT
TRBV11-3 ASSVSQGVAYEQY
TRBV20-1 SAREQAGAYEQY
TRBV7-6 ASSMDREETQY
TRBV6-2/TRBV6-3 ASSLGISYGYT
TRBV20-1 SARGRGNYEQY
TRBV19 ASRDRGSTNEKLF